The rows below give T cell receptor beta chains drawn from one sample of a study of PD-L1 blockade in urothelial cancer. Clones were sequenced by immunoSEQ multiplex PCR, and TCRdb holds only the in-frame ones, with some missing. The table lists 25,000 to 30,000 clones, 75% to 85% of them singletons. The sequenced sample was PBMCs, obtained around atezolizumab (anti-PD-L1) treatment. The source is an older man with urothelial cancer. The CDR3 runs from the conserved cysteine through the conserved F or W. The D gene is left open where the match is weak. Size tells how often a clone was seen (once, few, many) or the class of an expanded clone, and some rows leave it out.

abundance,d_gene,v_gene,j_gene,CDR3aa,CDR3nt
few,TRBD1,TRBV7-6,TRBJ2-5,CASSLVVTGGVETQYF,TGTGCCAGCAGCTTAGTCGTGACAGGGGGCGTAGAGACCCAGTACTTC
-,TRBD2,TRBV2,TRBJ2-4,CASSELLAGGTIAKNIQYF,TGTGCCAGCAGTGAATTGTTAGCGGGAGGAACAATAGCCAAAAACATTCAGTACTTC
-,TRBD2,TRBV6-7,TRBJ2-1,CASSYSLEENSGRAGDEQFF,TGTGCCAGCAGTTACTCATTGGAGGAGAATAGCGGGAGGGCAGGCGATGAGCAGTTCTTC
-,-,TRBV7-2,TRBJ2-1,CASSLTGKAYNEQFF,TGTGCCAGCAGCTTAACAGGGAAGGCCTACAATGAGCAGTTCTTC
-,-,TRBV7-9,TRBJ2-1,CASSLAVGAYNEQFF,TGTGCCAGCAGCTTAGCGGTAGGGGCCTACAATGAGCAGTTCTTC
-,-,TRBV6-6,TRBJ2-6,CASSPTRGSGANVLTF,TGTGCCAGCAGTCCGACTCGGGGCTCTGGGGCCAACGTCCTGACTTTC
-,TRBD1,TRBV6-4,TRBJ1-1,CASSGPRTGLWDLNTEAFF,TGTGCCAGCAGTGGCCCACGGACAGGACTCTGGGACTTGAACACTGAAGCTTTCTTT
-,TRBD1,TRBV5-1,TRBJ2-5,CASSLEPGGLEAQYF,TGCGCCAGCAGCTTGGAACCAGGGGGCTTAGAGGCCCAGTACTTC
-,-,TRBV5-1,TRBJ1-1,CASSHGLAPLIPNTEAFF,TGCGCCAGCAGCCACGGACTAGCGCCTTTAATACCGAACACTGAAGCTTTCTTT
few,-,TRBV28,TRBJ2-1,CASSLYYGQFF,TGTGCCAGCAGTTTATATTACGGGCAGTTCTTC
-,-,TRBV14,TRBJ2-5,CASSQESRSKTQYF,TGTGCCAGCAGCCAAGAGTCCAGGTCAAAGACCCAGTACTTC
-,-,TRBV4-3,TRBJ1-6,CASSQGQRGSPLHF,TGCGCCAGCAGCCAAGGGCAGAGAGGTTCACCCCTCCACTTT
-,-,TRBV21-1,TRBJ2-7,CASRPPRAGEVSYEQYF,TGTGCCAGCAGACCTCCTAGAGCCGGGGAAGTAAGCTACGAGCAGTACTTC
-,-,TRBV18,TRBJ2-6,CASSPPVRLSGANVLTF,TGTGCCAGCTCACCACCGGTCAGGCTCTCTGGGGCCAACGTCCTGACTTTC
-,-,TRBV16,TRBJ2-5,CASSQEQETQYF,TGTGCCAGCAGCCAAGAGCAAGAGACCCAGTACTTC
-,-,TRBV7-9,TRBJ1-1,CASSSQGSTEAFF,TGTGCCAGCAGCAGTCAGGGGAGCACTGAAGCTTTCTTT
-,-,TRBV6-1,TRBJ1-2,CATRSGTSLSYGYTF,TGTGCCACCCGGTCGGGGACATCATTATCCTATGGCTACACCTTC
-,-,TRBV5-4,TRBJ2-7,CASSPDRWSYEQYF,TGTGCCAGCAGCCCCGACAGGTGGTCCTACGAGCAGTACTTC
-,-,TRBV10-3,TRBJ1-1,CAIRPTLNTEAFF,TGTGCCATCAGACCGACTTTGAACACTGAAGCTTTCTTT
-,TRBD1,TRBV18,TRBJ1-1,CASSQGQGRTEAFF,TGTGCCAGCTCACAGGGACAGGGGAGGACTGAAGCTTTCTTT
-,TRBD1,TRBV4-1,TRBJ2-7,CASSQGLGQGAHEQYF,TGCGCCAGCAGCCAAGGTCTAGGACAGGGGGCCCACGAGCAGTACTTC
-,TRBD1,TRBV11-2,TRBJ1-3,CASSSLSRGPGNTIYF,TGTGCCAGCAGCTCCCTATCCAGGGGGCCGGGAAACACCATATATTTT
large,TRBD1,TRBV4-1,TRBJ2-7,CASSSDRGYEQYF,TGCGCCAGCAGCTCGGACAGGGGGTACGAGCAGTACTTC